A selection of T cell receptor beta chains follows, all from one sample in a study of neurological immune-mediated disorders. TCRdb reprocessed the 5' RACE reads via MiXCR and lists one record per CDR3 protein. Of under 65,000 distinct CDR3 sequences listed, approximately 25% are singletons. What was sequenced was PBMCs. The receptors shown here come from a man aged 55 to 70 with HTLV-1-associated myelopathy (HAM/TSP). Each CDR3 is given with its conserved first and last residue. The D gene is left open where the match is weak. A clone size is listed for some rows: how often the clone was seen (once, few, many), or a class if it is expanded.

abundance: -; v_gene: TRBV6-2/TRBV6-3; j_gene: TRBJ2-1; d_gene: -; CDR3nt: TGTGCCAGCAGCCGAAGGGGGGATGAGCAGTTCTTC; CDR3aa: CASSRRGDEQFF
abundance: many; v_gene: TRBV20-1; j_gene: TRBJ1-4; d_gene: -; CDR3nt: TGCAGTGCTAGGAACAGGGTGGGCGAAAAACTGTTTTTT; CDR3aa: CSARNRVGEKLFF
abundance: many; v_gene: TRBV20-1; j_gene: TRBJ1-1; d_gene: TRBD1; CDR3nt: TGCAGTGCAGGACAGGGGATGAACACTGAAGCTTTCTTT; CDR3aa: CSAGQGMNTEAFF
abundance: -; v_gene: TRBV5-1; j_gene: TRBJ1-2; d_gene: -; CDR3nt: TGCGCCAGCAGCCCGACAAGCACCGGAGCTAACTATGGCTACACCTTC; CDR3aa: CASSPTSTGANYGYTF
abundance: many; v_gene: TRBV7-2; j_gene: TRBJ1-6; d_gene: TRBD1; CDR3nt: TGTGCCAGCAGCTTAGGGCAGGGGGCGCATTCACCCCTCCACTTT; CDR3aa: CASSLGQGAHSPLHF
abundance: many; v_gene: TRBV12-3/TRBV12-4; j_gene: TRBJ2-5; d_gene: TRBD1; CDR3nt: TGTGCCAGCAGTTTGGGAACAGGGGTTGAGACCCAGTACTTC; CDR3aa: CASSLGTGVETQYF
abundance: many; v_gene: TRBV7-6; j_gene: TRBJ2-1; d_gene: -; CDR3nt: TGTGCCAGCAGCAATAACTACAATGAGCAGTTCTTC; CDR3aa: CASSNNYNEQFF
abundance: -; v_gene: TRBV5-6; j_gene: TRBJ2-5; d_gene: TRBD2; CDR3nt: TGTGCCAGCAGCTGGGAGAGTGAGCGGGAGGGCCGAGAGACCCAGTACTTC; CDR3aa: CASSWESEREGRETQYF
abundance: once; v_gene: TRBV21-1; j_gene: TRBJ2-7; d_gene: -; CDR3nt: TGTGCCAGCAGCAAAGCTGAGGGGGCGCAAATTCACGAGCAGTACTTC; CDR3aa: CASSKAEGAQIHEQYF
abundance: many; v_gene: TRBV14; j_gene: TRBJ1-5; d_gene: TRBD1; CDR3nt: TGTGCCAGCAGCCAAGGCGTAGGGGGCTCTACAATCGATCAGCCCCAGCATTTT; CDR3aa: CASSQGVGGSTIDQPQHF
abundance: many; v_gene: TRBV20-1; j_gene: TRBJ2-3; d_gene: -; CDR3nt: TGCAGTGCTAGTCTAGCGACAGATACGCAGTATTTT; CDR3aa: CSASLATDTQYF
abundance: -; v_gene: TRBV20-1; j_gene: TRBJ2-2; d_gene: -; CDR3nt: TGCAGTGCCCCCGGGACTCCCGGGGAGCTGTTTTTT; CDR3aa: CSAPGTPGELFF
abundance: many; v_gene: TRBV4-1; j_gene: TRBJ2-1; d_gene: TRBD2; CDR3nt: TGCGCCAGCAGCCAGATGGGACTAGCGGGAGGGGATGAGCAGTTCTTC; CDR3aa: CASSQMGLAGGDEQFF
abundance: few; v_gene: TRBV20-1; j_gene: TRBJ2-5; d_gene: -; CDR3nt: TGCAGTGCCCAAAGGGGCGCACAAGAGACCCAGTACTTC; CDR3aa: CSAQRGAQETQYF
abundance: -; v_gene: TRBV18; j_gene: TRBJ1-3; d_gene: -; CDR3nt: TGTGCCAGCTCACGGGACAACTCTGGAAACACCATATATTTT; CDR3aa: CASSRDNSGNTIYF
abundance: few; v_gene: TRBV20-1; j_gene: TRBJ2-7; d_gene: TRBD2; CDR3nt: TGCAGTGCGCTCTCGGCCGAGGCGGGAGGAGTTTACGAGCAGTACTTC; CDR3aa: CSALSAEAGGVYEQYF
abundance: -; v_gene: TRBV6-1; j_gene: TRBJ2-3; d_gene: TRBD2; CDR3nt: TGTGCCAGCATCAGAGCGGGGAACTCAGATACGCAGTATTTT; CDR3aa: CASIRAGNSDTQYF
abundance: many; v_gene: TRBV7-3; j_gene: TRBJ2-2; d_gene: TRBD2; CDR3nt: TGTGCCAGCAGCTTGAGAGGCGGCGCGGGAGCCGCGAACACCGGGGAGCTGTTTTTT; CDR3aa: CASSLRGGAGAANTGELFF
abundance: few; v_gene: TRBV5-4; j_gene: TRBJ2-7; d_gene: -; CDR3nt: TGTGCCAGCAGCAAAGAGGGCGGGATCGGTGAGCAGTACTTC; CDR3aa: CASSKEGGIGEQYF
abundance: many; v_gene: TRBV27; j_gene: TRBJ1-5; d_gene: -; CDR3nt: TGTGCCAGCAGTTTATCTGGGCACCAAGATCAGCCCCAGCATTTT; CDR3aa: CASSLSGHQDQPQHF
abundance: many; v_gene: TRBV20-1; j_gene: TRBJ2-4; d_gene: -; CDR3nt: TGCAGTGCTAGGAGTCTAGCCAAAAACATTCAGTACTTC; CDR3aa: CSARSLAKNIQYF
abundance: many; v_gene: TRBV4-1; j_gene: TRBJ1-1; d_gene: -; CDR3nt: TGCGCCAGCAGCCAAATTGGGATGAACACTGAAGCTTTCTTT; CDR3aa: CASSQIGMNTEAFF
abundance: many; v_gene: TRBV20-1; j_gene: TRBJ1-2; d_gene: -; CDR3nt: TGCAGTGCTAGGACGTTGGATGGCTACACCTTC; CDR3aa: CSARTLDGYTF
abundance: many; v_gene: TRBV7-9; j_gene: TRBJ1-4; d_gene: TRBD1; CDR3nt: TGTGCCAGCAGCCAGGGGACAGGGGACGAAAAACTGTTTTTT; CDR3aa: CASSQGTGDEKLFF
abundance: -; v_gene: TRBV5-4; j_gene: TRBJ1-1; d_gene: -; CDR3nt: TGTGCCAGCCAAAACAAAGGGGGCACTGAAGCTTTCTTT; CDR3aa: CASQNKGGTEAFF
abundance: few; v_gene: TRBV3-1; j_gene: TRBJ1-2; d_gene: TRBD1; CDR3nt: TGTGCCAGCAGTTACTCGACAGGGGGCGACTATGGCTACACCTTC; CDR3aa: CASSYSTGGDYGYTF
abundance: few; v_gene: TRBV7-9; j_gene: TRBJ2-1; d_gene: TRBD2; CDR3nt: TGTGCCAGCCAGCCATTAAATGGACTAGCGGGAGACAATGAGCAGTTCTTC; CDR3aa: CASQPLNGLAGDNEQFF
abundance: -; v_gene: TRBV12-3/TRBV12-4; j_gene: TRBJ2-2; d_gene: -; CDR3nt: TGTGCCAGCAGTCCTCGTTCAGACTCCTTGAACACCGGGGAGCTGTTTTTT; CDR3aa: CASSPRSDSLNTGELFF
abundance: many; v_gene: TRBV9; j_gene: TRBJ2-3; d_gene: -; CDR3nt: TGTGCCAGCAGCGTAGACGGGAGCCTCTCAGATACGCAGTATTTT; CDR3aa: CASSVDGSLSDTQYF
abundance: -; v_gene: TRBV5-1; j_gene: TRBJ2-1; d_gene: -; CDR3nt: TGCGCCAGCAGCTTGGCAGGGGTTCGAGTCGGGAATGAGCAGTTCTTC; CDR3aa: CASSLAGVRVGNEQFF
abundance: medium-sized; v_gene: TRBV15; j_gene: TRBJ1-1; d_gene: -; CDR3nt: TGTGCCACCAGCACCCCCTCGACAGACCTTAACACTGAAGCTTTCTTT; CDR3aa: CATSTPSTDLNTEAFF
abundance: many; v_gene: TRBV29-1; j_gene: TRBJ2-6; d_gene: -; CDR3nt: TGCAGCGTTGTGGGTACTGGGGCCAACGTCCTGACTTTC; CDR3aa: CSVVGTGANVLTF
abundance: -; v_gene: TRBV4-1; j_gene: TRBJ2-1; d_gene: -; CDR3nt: TGCGCCAGCAGCCAAGAGACAGAGAGATACAATGAGCAGTTCTTC; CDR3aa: CASSQETERYNEQFF
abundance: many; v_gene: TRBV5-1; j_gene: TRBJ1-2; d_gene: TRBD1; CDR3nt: TGCGCCAGCAGCTGGGGACAGGGGGATTCGGTCTACACCTTC; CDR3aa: CASSWGQGDSVYTF
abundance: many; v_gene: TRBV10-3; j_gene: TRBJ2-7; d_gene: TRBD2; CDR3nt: TGTGCCATCAGTGAAGGGCTAGCGGAGACCTACGAGCAGTACTTC; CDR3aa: CAISEGLAETYEQYF
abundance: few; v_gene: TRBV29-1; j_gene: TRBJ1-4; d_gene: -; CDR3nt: TGCAGCGTTGAAGATCCCCGAGGTGCGGTCAATGAAAAACTGTTTTTT; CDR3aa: CSVEDPRGAVNEKLFF
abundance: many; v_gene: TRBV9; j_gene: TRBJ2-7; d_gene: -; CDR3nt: TGTGCCAGCAGCGTAGCTCCATCCGGAGAGCAGTACTTC; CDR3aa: CASSVAPSGEQYF
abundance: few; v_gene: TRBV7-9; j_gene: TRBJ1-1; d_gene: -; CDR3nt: TGTGCCAGCAGCGCCCACAGGGAGAACACTGAAGCTTTCTTT; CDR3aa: CASSAHRENTEAFF
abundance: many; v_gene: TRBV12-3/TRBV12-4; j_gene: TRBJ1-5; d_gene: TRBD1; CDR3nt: TGTGCCAGCACCCGAGACAGGGGCAATCAGCCCCAGCATTTT; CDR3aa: CASTRDRGNQPQHF
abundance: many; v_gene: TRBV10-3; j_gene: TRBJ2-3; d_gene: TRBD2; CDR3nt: TGTGCCATCAGGAGAGCGGGAGGGGCAGATACGCAGTATTTT; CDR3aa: CAIRRAGGADTQYF
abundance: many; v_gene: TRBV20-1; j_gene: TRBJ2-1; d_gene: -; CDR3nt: TGCAGTGCTCCGTGGGATGGCTCCTACAATGAGCAGTTCTTC; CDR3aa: CSAPWDGSYNEQFF
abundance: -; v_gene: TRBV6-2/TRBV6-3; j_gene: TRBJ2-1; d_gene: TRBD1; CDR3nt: TGTGCCAGTCGGGACAGGGCCGATGAGCAGTTCTTC; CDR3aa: CASRDRADEQFF
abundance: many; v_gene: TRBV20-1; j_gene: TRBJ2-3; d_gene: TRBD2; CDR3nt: TGCAGCTTACCCGCTATCGGGACTAGCGGGAGCCGGGGGATTTGGACGCAGTATTTT; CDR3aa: CSLPAIGTSGSRGIWTQYF
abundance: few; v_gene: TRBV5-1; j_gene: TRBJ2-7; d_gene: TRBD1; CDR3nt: TGCGCCAGCAGCACGGGACAGGGTCACAACGAGCAGTACTTC; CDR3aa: CASSTGQGHNEQYF
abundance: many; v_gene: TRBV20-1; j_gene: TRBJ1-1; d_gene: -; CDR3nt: TGCAGTGCATTGGCATCGCGAACCGCGAGCACTGAAGCTTTCTTT; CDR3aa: CSALASRTASTEAFF
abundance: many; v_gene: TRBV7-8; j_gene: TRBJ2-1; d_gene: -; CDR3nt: TGTGCCAGCAGCTTAAGTAGTGGGGGTTACAATGAGCAGTTCTTC; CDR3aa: CASSLSSGGYNEQFF
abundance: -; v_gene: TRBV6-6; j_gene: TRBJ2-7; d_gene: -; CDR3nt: TGTGCCAGCACCTCAGGGCAGGTAGTGTTCTACGAGCAGTACTTC; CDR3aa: CASTSGQVVFYEQYF
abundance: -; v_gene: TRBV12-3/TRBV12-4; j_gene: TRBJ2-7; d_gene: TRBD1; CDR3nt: TGTGCCAGCAAAGGGACAGGGGTTTCCTACGAGCAGTACTTC; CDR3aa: CASKGTGVSYEQYF
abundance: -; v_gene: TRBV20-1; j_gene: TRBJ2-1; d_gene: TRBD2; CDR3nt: TGCAGTGCTTTGGGGACTAGCGGGACCCACAATGAGCAGTTCTTC; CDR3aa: CSALGTSGTHNEQFF
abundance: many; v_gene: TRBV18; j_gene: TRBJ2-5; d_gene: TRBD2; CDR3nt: TGTGCCAGCTCAACCACGATTTCGAGCGGGAGTCTAGAGACCCAGTACTTC; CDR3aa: CASSTTISSGSLETQYF
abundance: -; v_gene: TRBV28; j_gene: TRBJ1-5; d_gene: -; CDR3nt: TGTGCCAGCAGGCCTACTCTAGGGGGCAATCAGCCCCAGCATTTT; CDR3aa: CASRPTLGGNQPQHF
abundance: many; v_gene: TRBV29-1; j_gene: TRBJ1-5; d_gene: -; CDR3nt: TGCAGCGTTGTAATTGGTCCCCCAGGGAATCAGCCCCAGCATTTT; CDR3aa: CSVVIGPPGNQPQHF
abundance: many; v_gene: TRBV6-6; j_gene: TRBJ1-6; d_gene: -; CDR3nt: TGTGCCAGCAGCCTGTTGGGGAAAAAAGAAAATTCACCCCTCCACTTT; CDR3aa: CASSLLGKKENSPLHF
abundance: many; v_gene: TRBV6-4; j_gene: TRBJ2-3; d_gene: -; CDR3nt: TGTGCCAGCAGTGAGGCAGATACGCAGTATTTT; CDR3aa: CASSEADTQYF